This passage covers 2 T cell receptor beta chains from one sample sequenced in a study of early T cells in non-severe SARS-CoV-2 infection. From the 5' RACE reads, TCRdb called clonotypes with MiXCR, one entry per CDR3 protein. Among about 31,000 distinct CDR3 sequences, roughly 5.8% were seen once, and the ten largest hold approximately 5.2%. What was sequenced was whole blood. The receptors stem from an adult who was a healthcare worker with PCR-confirmed SARS-CoV-2 infection or an uninfected control (not recorded which).

This clonotype was detected ten times or more. The chain links TRBV10-3 to TRBJ1-1; no clear D. Germline V gives CDR1 ENHRY, CDR2 SYGVKD. The CDR3 totals 14 residues. The V end was cut by 6 bases, the J end by 5 bases, with 16 bases between. The CDR3 here is CAIRNPGEITEAFF. Here the CDR3 DNA reads TGTGCCATCAGAAATCCGGGCGAAATTACTGAAGCTTTCTTT.

This clonotype has only a few counts. The chain joins TRBV18 to TRBJ2-7; 7 bases align to TRBD1. The CDR3 has 15 residues. The germline V gene encodes CDR1 KGHSH and CDR2 LQKENI. Trimming cost V 4 bases and J 2 bases; bases outside gene matches: 8. DNA of the CDR3: TGTGCCAGCTCACTATCCGGGACAGCCGCCTACGAGCAGTACTTC. Translated: CASSLSGTAAYEQYF.